This TCR beta chain was captured by sequencing in a study of T cells in Graves' hyperthyroidism and ophthalmopathy (dated by TCRdb to between 2018 and 2020). Background on the whole study: Peripheral blood was collected at initial diagnosis, before any treatment. To identify TCR V-J signatures that set the groups apart, the researchers used a discovery cohort of 100 patients, made up of 40 to 45 with Graves' ophthalmopathy and about 59 with stable Graves' hyperthyroidism. Whether ophthalmopathy could be predicted prospectively was tested in an independent validation cohort made up of about 20 hyperthyroidism patients plus 17 patients who later progressed to ophthalmopathy. The 75 to 100 discovery patients were randomly divided into training and test sets at a 7:3 ratio. In addition, the study compared T-cell repertoires in thyroid tissue and in blood from several Graves' hyperthyroidism patients. Following sampling, methimazole starting at 30 mg daily was given to hyperthyroidism patients, and high-dose intravenous methylprednisolone was given to ophthalmopathy patients. The paper reports TCR Vbeta CDR3 sequencing of 130 to 150 peripheral blood samples: approximately 43 ophthalmopathy, around 80 hyperthyroidism and around 17 progressor patients.

General findings and caveats noted by the study authors: Most expanded thyroid clonotypes (frequency above 0.001) were also detected in blood, a finding suggesting that blood repertoires may reflect thyroid immune responses. Ophthalmopathy was separated from stable hyperthyroidism by a 13 V-J signature model, with over 85% sensitivity and about 81% specificity obtained in cross-validation and 80%/75% obtained in testing. In validation, the model predicted progression to ophthalmopathy a median of roughly six months before onset, with roughly 71% sensitivity and nearly 75% specificity. No statistical method was used to fix the sample size in advance, and group allocation was not hidden from the investigators.

This clonotype was seen many times. Its binding antigen is unknown. The record has no base qualities; no much larger clone is one base away. Hyperthyroidism patients were aged 18 to 65 years and newly diagnosed, with disease duration of less than 2 months. Patients with uncontrolled infections, other autoimmune diseases, pregnancy or lactation were excluded. Clinical symptoms, serum thyroxine and TRAb, thyroid ultrasound, and orbital computed tomography formed the basis for the diagnoses. For progressor patients, blood was drawn at the first diagnosis of hyperthyroidism, before any ophthalmopathy symptoms had appeared. PBMCs were separated from 8 to 10 ml of fresh peripheral blood using Ficoll-Paque density gradient centrifugation. Progressor patients were defined as those initially diagnosed with Graves' hyperthyroidism in whom ophthalmopathy developed during follow-up. Total RNA was extracted with Trizol reagent, and quality was checked on an Agilent 2100 Bioanalyzer.

The germline ends are 15 bases apart after V is trimmed by 0 bases and J by 4 bases. CDR1 and CDR2 (DFQATT, SNEGSKA) derive from the germline V gene (reference sequence). The CDR3 covers 15 residues, taking in both the cysteine and the phenylalanine. Only CDR3 DNA is held: 45 bases, read in frame from base 1. The TCR beta CDR3 regions were amplified from the RNA transcripts. The TCR CDR3 was subjected to a first round of RT-PCR using the HTBI primer set and the Qiagen OneStep RT-PCR kit. A second multiplex PCR round built the libraries, followed by size selection and purification. The libraries were sequenced on an Illumina HiSeq2000 using paired-end 100 bp reads. The original pipeline was this. SOAPnuke was used to process the raw data, with reads discarded if the reads contained adapters or uncalled bases, had a mean Phred below 15, or lacked an exact constant-primer or identifier match. COPE v1.2.5 was used to merge high-quality paired reads, and clonotypes were defined as unique nucleotide sequences. MiTCR v1.1 was used to align clonotypes to the IMGT TRBV, TRBD and TRBJ reference segments. Analysis was restricted to V-J combinations with a frequency above 0.0001, which covered 99.2% of repertoires. The TCS score was defined as the ratio of F50 (clonal expansion) to E x V (chaos), calculated using BLOSUM62-based TCRdist between CDR3 peptides within each V-J. Welch's t-statistics and random forest reduced approximately 520 V-J features to roughly 13, which were used in a naive Bayes classifier (R e1071). TCRdb reprocessing: public reads trimmed at Q25 with fastp, clones called with MiXCR, in-frame beta chains kept. One record per CDR3 amino acid sequence lists the most common genes and DNA. The V and J calls and clone size come from TCRdb's table, not from the authors' own analysis. This sample has fewer than 650,000 distinct CDR3 sequences in its table, and over 11% of those were observed once. The ten most abundant clones make up roughly 6.2% of the sample.

The TCR sequence derives from a woman younger than 45 with Graves' hyperthyroidism that later progressed to Graves' ophthalmopathy. Sequenced input: blood. The chain couples TRBV20-1 to TRBJ1-1; TRBD1 is a weak D gene call, 5 bases matching. The DNA sequence is TGCAGTGCTAGAGATCGTCTAATGGGGACCACTGAAGCTTTCTTT. This sequence encodes CSARDRLMGTTEAFF.